In this sample, the clone carrying this T cell receptor beta chain turned up many times. Its target is unknown. The data belong to a study of CD8 T cells in ankylosing spondylitis. Study-wide results and limits: Researchers reportedly found disease-linked clones significantly enriched in matched ankylosing spondylitis synovial fluid.

The CDR3 length is 15 residues. The germline V and J ends were trimmed by 1 base and 3 bases, with 11 bases remaining between them. Per the germline V gene, CDR1 is KGHSH and CDR2 is LQKENI. Scientists made TCR beta libraries using quantitative 5'-RACE with molecular barcodes. MiXCR, run by TCRdb on the 5' RACE reads, gives a single entry per CDR3 protein. The data contain 100,000 to 150,000 distinct CDR3 sequences, roughly a tenth of them singletons. The V and J genes are TRBV18 and TRBJ2-3; D not certain. The source material was blood, either unsorted or a sorted T cell fraction (not recorded which). The TCR comes from a male donor with ankylosing spondylitis or in good health (not recorded which). The CDR3 loop is CASSPLGEKTDTQYF. For the CDR3, the DNA is TGTGCCAGCTCACCACTTGGTGAGAAGACAGATACGCAGTATTTT.